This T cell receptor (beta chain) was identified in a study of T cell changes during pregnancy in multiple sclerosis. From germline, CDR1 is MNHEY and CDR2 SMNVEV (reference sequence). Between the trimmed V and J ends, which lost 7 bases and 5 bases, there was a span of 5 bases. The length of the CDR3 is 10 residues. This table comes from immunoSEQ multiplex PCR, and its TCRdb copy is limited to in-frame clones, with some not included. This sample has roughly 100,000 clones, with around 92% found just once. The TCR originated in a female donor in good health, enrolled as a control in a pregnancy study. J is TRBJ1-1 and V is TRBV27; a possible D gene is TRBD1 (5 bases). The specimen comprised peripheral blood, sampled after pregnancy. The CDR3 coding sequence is TGTGCCAGCAAGGGGACTGAAGCTTTCTTT. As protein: CASKGTEAFF.